This T cell receptor (beta chain) came from a study of immune evolution from preneoplasia to lung adenocarcinoma. The wider study: HLA loss of heterozygosity: 6% to 7.5% AIS, under 19% MIA, around 33% ADC, none AAH. Notes on the study in general: Top clone frequencies peaked in normal lung, apparently declining through invasive adenocarcinoma. Highest clonality occurred in KRAS-mutant, not EGFR-mutant or double wild-type, nodules.

CDR3 length: 14 amino acids. CDR1 and CDR2 (germline): SGHDN, FVKESK. V shed 1 base and J shed 3 bases, with 6 bases lying between them. TCRdb's table, derived via immunoSEQ multiplex PCR, lists solely in-frame clones and lacks some. Among just over 6,500 clones listed, approximately 89% were seen once. Concerning this clone: The antigen is unknown.

Between the mid-2010s and the late 2010s, patients underwent resection in Japan or China. The clonotype originates from a person over 45 with lung adenocarcinoma. The chain links TRBV14 to TRBJ2-2; D call uncertain. Sequenced sample: FFPE invasive lung adenocarcinoma tissue. CDR3 amino acids: CASSQALYTGELFF. The CDR3 DNA is TGTGCCAGCAGCCAAGCCCTTTACACCGGGGAGCTGTTTTTT. Using reference TRBV14 and TRBJ2-2 for the parts outside the CDR3, the full variable domain is EAGVTQFPSHSVIEKGQTVTLRCDPISGHDNLYWYRRVMGKEIKFLLHFVKESKQDESGMPNNRFLAERTGGTYSTLKVQPAELEDSGVYFCASSQALYTGELFFGEGSRLTVL.